The 20 T cell receptor beta chains reported below all come from one sample, sequenced in a study of T-cell memory formation after mild COVID-19. In TCRdb, the 5' RACE reads were re-called with MiXCR into one record per CDR3 protein. This table has 350,000 to 500,000 distinct CDR3 sequences, 20% to 30% appearing once. Sequenced input: PBMCs or a T cell subset sorted from them (not recorded which). All receptors derive from an adult woman who had mild COVID-19 (a few samples of this study predate the infection). Cell type and time point are not known.

The chain links TRBV7-6 to TRBJ2-5, with TRBD1 as a possible D gene (5 bases). Trimming removed 5 bases at V and 9 bases at J, with 22 bases between. The length of the CDR3 is 15 residues. Germline values: CDR1 SGHVS, CDR2 FNYEAQ. CDR3 loop: CASSQGPPRAAAQYF. As DNA, the CDR3 is TGTGCCAGCAGCCAGGGCCCACCACGTGCGGCGGCCCAGTACTTC.

This clonotype was picked up a small number of times. This chain joins TRBV11-2 and TRBJ2-1, with D perhaps matching TRBD2 (5 bases). V was shortened by 0 bases and J by 2 bases, with 17 bases between the two germline ends. Per germline, CDR1 SGHAT and CDR2 FQNNGV. CDR3 length: 18 residues. In DNA, the CDR3 is TGTGCCAGCAGCTTAGATTCGGGGTCCGGACTCCCCTACAATGAGCAGTTCTTC. Translated, it gives CASSLDSGSGLPYNEQFF.

The V and J genes are TRBV15 and TRBJ2-7; perhaps TRBD2 as D (6 bases). Deletions cut 4 bases from V and 2 bases from J, with 15 bases between. Looked up from germline, CDR1 is LNHNV and CDR2 is YYDKDF (reference sequence). The CDR3 runs to 15 residues. CDR3 sequence: CATSTGGVNAYEQYF. CDR3 coding DNA: TGTGCCACCAGCACCGGGGGAGTGAACGCCTACGAGCAGTACTTC.

The gene calls are TRBV9 and TRBJ1-1; D ambiguous. This CDR3 contains 15 residues. Trimming pared 0 bases from V and 5 bases from J, leaving 14 bases between. Germline CDR1 SGDLS, CDR2 YYNGEE. The CDR3 DNA follows: TGTGCCAGCAGCGTAGGTAGAGGGCCGTGGACTGAAGCTTTCTTT. Protein: CASSVGRGPWTEAFF.

This clonotype was counted between two and nine times. The CDR3 protein is CASSLVDSTDTQYF. The CDR3 coding sequence is TGTGCCAGCAGCCTTGTGGATAGCACAGATACGCAGTATTTT. The genes are TRBV7-3 and TRBJ2-3, with D unclear. Germline CDR1 reads SGHTA; CDR2 reads FQGTGA. V lost 5 bases to trimming and J lost 0 bases, with 9 bases between them. The CDR3 is 14 residues long.

This clonotype was counted between two and nine times. The rearrangement uses TRBV10-3 and TRBJ2-7; no clear D. Germline lookup yields CDR1 ENHRY and CDR2 SYGVKD. CDR3 length equals 11 residues. V lost 8 bases and J 3 bases, leaving 8 bases between the germline ends. The DNA for the CDR3 is TGTGCCATCGGCGGCGGCTACGAGCAGTACTTC. Translation: CAIGGGYEQYF.

At least ten counts were recorded for this clonotype. This chain joins TRBV20-1 and TRBJ1-6; D not resolved. CDR1 and CDR2 from the germline V gene are DFQATT and SNEGSKA (reference sequence). This CDR3 has 13 residues. V was shortened by 1 base and J by 10 bases, with 11 bases between the two germline ends. This CDR3 is CSARVLWESPLHF. Here the CDR3 DNA reads TGCAGTGCTAGAGTACTGTGGGAGTCACCCCTCCACTTT.

This clonotype came up many times. The chain combines TRBV4-3 with TRBJ2-2; 8 bases match TRBD2. The germline gives CDR1 LGHNA, CDR2 YSLEER. Trimming took 3 bases from V and 7 from J; bases not matched to a gene: 7. The CDR3 is 15 residues long. This CDR3 reads CASSQGLDRGGELFF. CDR3 sequence (DNA): TGCGCCAGCAGCCAGGGACTAGATCGGGGCGGGGAGCTGTTTTTT.

This clonotype came up a few times. The chain carries TRBV5-1 and TRBJ2-1; 7 bases align to TRBD2. CDR3 length: 14 residues. V lost 0 bases, J lost 9 bases, and 6 bases stayed unmatched. The germline V gene encodes CDR1 SGHRS and CDR2 YFSETQ. DNA for the CDR3: TGCGCCAGCAGCTTGGAAGCGGGGACCGGTGAGCAGTTCTTC. This translates into CASSLEAGTGEQFF.

The sample holds a few counts of this clonotype. V and J are TRBV12-3 or TRBV12-4 and TRBJ2-1; D is perhaps TRBD2 (6 bases). This CDR3 is 12 amino acids long. With 6 bases removed from V and 10 bases from J, the gap between germline ends came to 13 bases. In DNA form, the CDR3 reads TGTGCCAGCAGCCCCGGAGGGAGGGAGCAGTTCTTC. Its protein is CASSPGGREQFF.

This clonotype turned up a few times. The rearrangement joins TRBV29-1 to TRBJ2-7; either TRBD1 or TRBD2 may fit D (5 bases each). Germline CDR1 and CDR2: SQVTM and ANQGSEA. V gave up 4 bases and J gave up 2 bases, with 15 bases separating them. The CDR3 spans 14 residues. CDR3 in amino acids: CSVAPGAGPYEQYF. The CDR3 bases are TGCAGCGTTGCGCCCGGGGCAGGGCCCTACGAGCAGTACTTC.

This chain uses TRBV6-2 or TRBV6-3 with TRBJ1-1, with D perhaps matching TRBD1 (6 bases). The CDR3 is 14 residues long. Germline V gene data show CDR1 as MNHEY and CDR2 as SVGEGT. V lost 6 bases and J 0 bases, leaving 11 bases between the germline ends. Here the CDR3 reads CASSDGQLNTEAFF. In DNA form, the CDR3 reads TGTGCCAGCAGCGACGGACAGCTGAACACTGAAGCTTTCTTT.

This clonotype has more than one count but fewer than ten. The V gene is TRBV20-1, the J gene TRBJ1-1; no definite D call. CDR3 length: 13 residues. CDR1 DFQATT and CDR2 SNEGSKA come from the germline V gene (reference sequence). Between the trimmed V and J ends, which lost 4 bases and 5 bases, there was a span of 14 bases. The CDR3 protein is CSAIRGRQTEAFF. In DNA, the CDR3 is TGCAGTGCTATTCGCGGCCGGCAAACTGAAGCTTTCTTT.

This clonotype was seen many times. The rearrangement uses TRBV9 and TRBJ2-5; 7 bases are shared with TRBD1. The CDR3 is 12 residues long. V lost 4 bases to trimming and J lost 5 bases; unmatched junction nucleotides: 2. Germline assignment: CDR1 SGDLS and CDR2 YYNGEE. The CDR3 DNA follows: TGTGCCAGCAGCACAGGGGTGGAGACCCAGTACTTC. Residues: CASSTGVETQYF.

The CDR3 nucleotides are TGTGCCACCTCCCAGTTTGGGTACGAGCAGTACTTC. It encodes CATSQFGYEQYF. The V and J genes are TRBV24-1 and TRBJ2-7; D call uncertain. V lost 9 bases and J 4 bases, leaving 12 bases between the germline ends. The CDR3 length is 12 residues. Germline V lookup: CDR1 KGHDR, CDR2 SFDVKD.

This rearrangement joins TRBV7-9 to TRBJ2-3, with 10 bases matching TRBD1. Germline CDR1 SEHNR, CDR2 FQNEAQ (reference sequence). The CDR3 has 16 amino acids. V lost 0 bases and J lost 4; bases outside the gene matches: 4. Written as DNA, the CDR3 is TGTGCCAGCAGCTTAGCCTTTGGACAGGGGGCAGATACGCAGTATTTT. It translates to CASSLAFGQGADTQYF.

This clonotype appeared a few times. The chain carries TRBV2 and TRBJ2-3; no reliable D call. This CDR3 spans 11 amino acids. The ends were cut back, 7 bases at V and 3 bases at J, with 5 bases in the middle. The V gene's germline CDR1 is SNHLY and CDR2 FYNNEI. CDR3 DNA sequence: TGTGCCAGCATTCGGACAGATACGCAGTATTTT. Its protein product is CASIRTDTQYF.

The chain is built from TRBV20-1 and TRBJ2-7; TRBD2 matches at 7 bases. The CDR3 is 14 residues long. J lost 4 bases, V lost 5 bases, and 11 bases had no gene match. CDR1 DFQATT and CDR2 SNEGSKA come from the germline V gene (reference sequence). The CDR3 DNA reads TGCAGTGCTCATTTAGCGGGCCCGGGGTACGAGCAGTACTTC. This sequence encodes CSAHLAGPGYEQYF.

This clonotype was found a few times. The DNA of the CDR3 is TGCGCCAGCAGCTCGACTCAGCTAAACTATGGCTACACCTTC. This sequence encodes CASSSTQLNYGYTF. The chain uses TRBV5-1 and TRBJ1-2; no definite D call. Trimming pared 3 bases from V and 2 bases from J, leaving 11 bases between. CDR3 length: 14 amino acids. CDR1 and CDR2 from the germline V gene are SGHRS and YFSETQ.

The chain recombines TRBV6-5 with TRBJ1-1; D is undetermined. In germline, CDR1 is MNHEY, CDR2 SVGAGI. The CDR3 has 14 residues. Trimming removed 2 bases from V and 1 base from J, with 8 bases in between. The CDR3 loop is CASSYRNTNTEAFF. In DNA, the CDR3 is TGTGCCAGCAGTTACCGAAACACGAACACTGAAGCTTTCTTT.